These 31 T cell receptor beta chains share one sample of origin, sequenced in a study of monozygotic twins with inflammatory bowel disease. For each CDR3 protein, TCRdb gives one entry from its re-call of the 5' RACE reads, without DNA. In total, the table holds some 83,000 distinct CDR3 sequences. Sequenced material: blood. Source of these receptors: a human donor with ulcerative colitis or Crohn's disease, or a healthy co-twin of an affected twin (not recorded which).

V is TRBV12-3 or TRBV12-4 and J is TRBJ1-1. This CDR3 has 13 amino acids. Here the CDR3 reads CASSPTAGAEAFF.

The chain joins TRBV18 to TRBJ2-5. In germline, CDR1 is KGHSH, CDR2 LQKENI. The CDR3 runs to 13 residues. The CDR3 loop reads CASSPLYQETQYF.

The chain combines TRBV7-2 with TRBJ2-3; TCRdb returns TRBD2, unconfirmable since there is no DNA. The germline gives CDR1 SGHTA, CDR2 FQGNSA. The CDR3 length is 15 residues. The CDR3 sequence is CASSLRSGGTDTQYF.

This chain's CDR3 is CASSLRAEVYNEQFF. V gene TRBV7-8 combines with J gene TRBJ2-1; TCRdb indicates TRBD2, and absent DNA this call remains unverified. The CDR3 has 15 residues. Germline values: CDR1 SGHVS, CDR2 FQNEAQ. The full variable domain, its missing parts supplied by reference TRBV7-8 and TRBJ2-1, is GAGVSQSPRYKVAKRGQDVALRCDPISGHVSLFWYQQALGQGPEFLTYFQNEAQLDKSGLPSDRFFAERPEGSVSTLKIQRTQQEDSAVYLCASSLRAEVYNEQFFGPGTRLTVL.

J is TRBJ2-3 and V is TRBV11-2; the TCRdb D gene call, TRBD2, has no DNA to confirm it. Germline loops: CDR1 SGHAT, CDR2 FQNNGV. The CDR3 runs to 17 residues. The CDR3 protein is CASSLSATRRVADTQYF. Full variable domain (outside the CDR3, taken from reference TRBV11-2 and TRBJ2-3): EAGVAQSPRYKIIEKRQSVAFWCNPISGHATLYWYQQILGQGPKLLIQFQNNGVVDDSQLPKDRFSAERLKGVDSTLKIQPAKLEDSAVYLCASSLSATRRVADTQYFGPGTRLTVL.

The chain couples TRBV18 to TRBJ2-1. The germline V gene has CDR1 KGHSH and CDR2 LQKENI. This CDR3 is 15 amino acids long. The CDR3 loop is CASSPFSDTPNEQFF.

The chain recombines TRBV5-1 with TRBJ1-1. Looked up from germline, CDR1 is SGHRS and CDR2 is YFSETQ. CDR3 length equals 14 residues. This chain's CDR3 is CASSWTGGRTEAFF. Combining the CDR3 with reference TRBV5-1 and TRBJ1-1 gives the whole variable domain KAGVTQTPRYLIKTRGQQVTLSCSPISGHRSVSWYQQTPGQGLQFLFEYFSETQRNKGNFPGRFSGRQFSNSRSEMNVSTLELGDSALYLCASSWTGGRTEAFFGQGTRLTVV.

This CDR3 reads CASTRPGGVYNEQFF. V is TRBV7-2 and J is TRBJ2-1; TCRdb reports TRBD2, a call that lacks DNA to check it against. The CDR3 runs to 15 residues. Germline values: CDR1 SGHTA, CDR2 FQGNSA.

CDR3 region: CSARDIRAGVTDTQYF. V is TRBV20-1 and J is TRBJ2-3; the D gene TCRdb calls, TRBD1, cannot be checked with no DNA. The CDR3 covers 16 residues. Germline V lookup: CDR1 DFQATT, CDR2 SNEGSKA (reference sequence).

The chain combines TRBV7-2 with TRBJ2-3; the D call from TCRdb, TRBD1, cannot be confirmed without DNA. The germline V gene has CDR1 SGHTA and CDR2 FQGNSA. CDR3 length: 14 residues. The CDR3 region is CASSPTGGPDTQYF.

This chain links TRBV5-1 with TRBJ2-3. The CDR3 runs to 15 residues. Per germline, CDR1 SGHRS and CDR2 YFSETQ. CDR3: CASSLVGRTTDTQYF. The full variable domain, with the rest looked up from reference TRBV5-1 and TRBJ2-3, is KAGVTQTPRYLIKTRGQQVTLSCSPISGHRSVSWYQQTPGQGLQFLFEYFSETQRNKGNFPGRFSGRQFSNSRSEMNVSTLELGDSALYLCASSLVGRTTDTQYFGPGTRLTVL.

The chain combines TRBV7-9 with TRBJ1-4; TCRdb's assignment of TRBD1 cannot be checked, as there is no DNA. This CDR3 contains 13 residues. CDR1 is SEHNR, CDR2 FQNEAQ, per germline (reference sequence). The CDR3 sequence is CASSLGAREKLFF.

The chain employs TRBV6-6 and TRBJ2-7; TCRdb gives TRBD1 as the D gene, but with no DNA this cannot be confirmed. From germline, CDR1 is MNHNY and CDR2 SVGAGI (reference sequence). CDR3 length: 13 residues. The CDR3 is CASTRQGTYEQYF.

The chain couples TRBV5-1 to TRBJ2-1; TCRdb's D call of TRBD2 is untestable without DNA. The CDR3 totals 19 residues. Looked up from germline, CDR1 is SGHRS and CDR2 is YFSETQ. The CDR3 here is CASSFSDRASVSSYNEQFF.

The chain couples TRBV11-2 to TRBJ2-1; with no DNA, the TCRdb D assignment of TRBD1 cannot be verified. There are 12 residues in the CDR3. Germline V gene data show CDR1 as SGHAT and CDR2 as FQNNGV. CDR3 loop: CASGAWVYGQFF.

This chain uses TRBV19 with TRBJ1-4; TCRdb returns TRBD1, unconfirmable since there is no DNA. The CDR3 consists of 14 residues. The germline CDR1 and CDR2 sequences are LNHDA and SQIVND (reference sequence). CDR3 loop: CATRDRPQGEKLFF.

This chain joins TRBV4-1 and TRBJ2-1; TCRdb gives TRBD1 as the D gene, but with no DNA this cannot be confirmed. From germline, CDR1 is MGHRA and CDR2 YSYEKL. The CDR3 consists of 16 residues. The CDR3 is CASSPPDRGIYNEQFF.

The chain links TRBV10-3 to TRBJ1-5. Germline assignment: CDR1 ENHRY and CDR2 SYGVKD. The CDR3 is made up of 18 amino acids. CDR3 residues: CAISEEDGRRNSNQPQHF.

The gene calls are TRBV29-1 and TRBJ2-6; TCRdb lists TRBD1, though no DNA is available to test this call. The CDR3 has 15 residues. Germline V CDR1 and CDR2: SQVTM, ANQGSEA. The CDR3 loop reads CSVEVQGLGANVLTF.

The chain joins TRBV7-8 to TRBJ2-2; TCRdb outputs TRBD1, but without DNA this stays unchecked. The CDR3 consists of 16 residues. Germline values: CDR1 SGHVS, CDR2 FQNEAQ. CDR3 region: CASSLGTAVNTGELFF.

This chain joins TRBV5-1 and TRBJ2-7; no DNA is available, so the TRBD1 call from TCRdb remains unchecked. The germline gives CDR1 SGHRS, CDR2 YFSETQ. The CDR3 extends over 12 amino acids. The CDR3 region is CATGRDVYEQYF.

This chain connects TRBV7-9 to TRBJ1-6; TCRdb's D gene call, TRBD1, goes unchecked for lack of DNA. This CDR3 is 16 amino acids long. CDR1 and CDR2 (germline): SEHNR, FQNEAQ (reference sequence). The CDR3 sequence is CASSPVGLPGNSPLHF.

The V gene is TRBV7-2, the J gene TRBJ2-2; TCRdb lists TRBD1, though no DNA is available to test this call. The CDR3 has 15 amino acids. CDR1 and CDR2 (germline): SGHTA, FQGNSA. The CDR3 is CASSTTGGEGGELFF.

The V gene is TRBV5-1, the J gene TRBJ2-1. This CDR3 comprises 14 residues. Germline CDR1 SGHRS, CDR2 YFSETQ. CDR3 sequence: CASSADTRPAVQFF.

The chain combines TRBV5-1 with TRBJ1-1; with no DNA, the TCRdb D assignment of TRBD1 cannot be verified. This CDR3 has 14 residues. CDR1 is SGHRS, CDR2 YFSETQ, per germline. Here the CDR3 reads CASSSTGGYTEAFF.

The CDR3 here is CASSHNEVGLFF. The rearrangement links TRBV4-1 to TRBJ1-4. CDR1 MGHRA and CDR2 YSYEKL come from the germline V gene. The CDR3 is 12 residues long.

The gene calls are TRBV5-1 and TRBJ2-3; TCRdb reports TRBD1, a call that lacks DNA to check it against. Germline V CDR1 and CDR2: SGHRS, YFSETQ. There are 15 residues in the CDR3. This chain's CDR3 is CASSLQGLWTDTQYF.

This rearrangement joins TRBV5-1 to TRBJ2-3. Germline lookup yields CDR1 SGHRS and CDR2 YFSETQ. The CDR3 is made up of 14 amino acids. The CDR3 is CASNSDRGTDTQYF.

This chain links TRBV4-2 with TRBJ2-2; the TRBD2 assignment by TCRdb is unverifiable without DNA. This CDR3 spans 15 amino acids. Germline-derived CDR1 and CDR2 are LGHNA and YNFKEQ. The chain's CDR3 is CASSQEGDNTGELFF.

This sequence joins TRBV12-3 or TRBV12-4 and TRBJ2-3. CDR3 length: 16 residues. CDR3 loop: CASSLETGLGTDTQYF.

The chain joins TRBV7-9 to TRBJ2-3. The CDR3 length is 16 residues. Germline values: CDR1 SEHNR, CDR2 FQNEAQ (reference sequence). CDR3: CASSLSLGGSTDTQYF.